The present T cell receptor (beta chain) was sequenced within a study of blood T cell repertoires in COVID-19. As for the study in general: Italy, Spain and the United States were the sources of the convalescent and acute COVID-19 samples. PBMCs, B-cell-depleted T cells, or T cells were the source of the cDNA or gDNA that made up the material.

V was pared by 6 bases and J by 4 bases, with 19 bases between. This CDR3 has 16 amino acids. CDR1 and CDR2 (germline): SGHAT, FQNNGV. This clone has only one observation. The repertoire was sequenced with immunoSEQ multiplex PCR; TCRdb's copy has only in-frame clones and lacks some. Counted here are about 78,000 clones, approximately 86% occurring once; the ten biggest clones make up approximately 1.9%. The receptor comes from a woman aged 55 to 70 with acute or convalescent COVID-19. The sequencing sample was made of peripheral blood. The chain couples TRBV11-2 to TRBJ2-1, with D possibly being TRBD2 (7 bases). The CDR3 region is CASRPVGGPHYNEQFF. The CDR3 coding sequence is TGTGCCAGCAGACCTGTCGGGGGGCCCCATTACAATGAGCAGTTCTTC.